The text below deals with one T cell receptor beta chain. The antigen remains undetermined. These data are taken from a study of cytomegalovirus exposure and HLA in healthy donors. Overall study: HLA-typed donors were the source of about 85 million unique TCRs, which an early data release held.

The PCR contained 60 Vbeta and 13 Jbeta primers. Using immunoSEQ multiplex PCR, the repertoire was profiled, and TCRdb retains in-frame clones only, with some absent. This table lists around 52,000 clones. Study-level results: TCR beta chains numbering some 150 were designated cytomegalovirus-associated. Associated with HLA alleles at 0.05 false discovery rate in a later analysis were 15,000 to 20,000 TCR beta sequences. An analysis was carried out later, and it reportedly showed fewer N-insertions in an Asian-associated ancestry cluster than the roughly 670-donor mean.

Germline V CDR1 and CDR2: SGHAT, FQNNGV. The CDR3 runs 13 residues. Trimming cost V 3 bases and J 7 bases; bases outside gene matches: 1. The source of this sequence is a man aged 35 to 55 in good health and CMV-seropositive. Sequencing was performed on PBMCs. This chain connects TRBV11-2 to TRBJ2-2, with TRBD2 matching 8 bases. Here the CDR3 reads CASSFAGGGELFF. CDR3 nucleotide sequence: TGTGCCAGCAGCTTCGCGGGGGGCGGGGAGCTGTTTTTT.